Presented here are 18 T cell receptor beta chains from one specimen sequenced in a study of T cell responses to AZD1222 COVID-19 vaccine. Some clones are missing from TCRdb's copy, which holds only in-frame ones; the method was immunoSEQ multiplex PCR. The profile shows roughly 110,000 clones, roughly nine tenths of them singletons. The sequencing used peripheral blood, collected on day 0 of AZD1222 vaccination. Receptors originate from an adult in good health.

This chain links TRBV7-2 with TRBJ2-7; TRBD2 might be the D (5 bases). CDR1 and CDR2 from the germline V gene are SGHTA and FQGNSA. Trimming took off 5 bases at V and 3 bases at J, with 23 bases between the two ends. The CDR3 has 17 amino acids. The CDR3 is CASSSHRVHQSGYEQYF. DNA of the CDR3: TGTGCCAGCAGCAGCCATAGGGTCCACCAAAGCGGCTACGAGCAGTACTTC.

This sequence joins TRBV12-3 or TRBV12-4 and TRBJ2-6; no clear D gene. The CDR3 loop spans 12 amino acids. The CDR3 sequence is CALASGANVLTF. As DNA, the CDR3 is TGTGCGCTGGCTTCTGGGGCCAACGTCCTGACTTTC.

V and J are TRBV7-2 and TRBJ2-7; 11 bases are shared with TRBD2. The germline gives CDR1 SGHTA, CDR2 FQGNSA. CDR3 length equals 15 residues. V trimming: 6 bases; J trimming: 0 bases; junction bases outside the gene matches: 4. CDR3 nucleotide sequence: TGTGCCAGCAGAGCGGGACTAGCGGCCTCCTACGAGCAGTACTTC. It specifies CASRAGLAASYEQYF. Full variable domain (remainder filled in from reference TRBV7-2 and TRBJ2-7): GAGVSQSPSNKVTEKGKDVELRCDPISGHTALYWYRQSLGQGLEFLIYFQGNSAPDKSGLPSDRFSAERTGGSVSTLTIQRTQQEDSAVYLCASRAGLAASYEQYFGPGTRLTVT.

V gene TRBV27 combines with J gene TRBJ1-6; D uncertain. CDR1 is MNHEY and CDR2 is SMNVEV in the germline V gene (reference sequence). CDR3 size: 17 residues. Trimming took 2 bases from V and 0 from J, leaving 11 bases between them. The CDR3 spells CASSLGAAGSYNSPLHF. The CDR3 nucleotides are TGTGCCAGCAGTTTAGGCGCAGCGGGCTCCTATAATTCACCCCTCCACTTT.

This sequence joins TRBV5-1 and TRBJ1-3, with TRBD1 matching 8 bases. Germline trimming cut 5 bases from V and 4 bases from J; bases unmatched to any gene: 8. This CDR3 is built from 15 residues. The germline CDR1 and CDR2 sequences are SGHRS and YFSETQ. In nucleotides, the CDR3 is TGCGCCAGCAGTTATACAGGGGGACAGGGAAACACCATATATTTT. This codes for CASSYTGGQGNTIYF. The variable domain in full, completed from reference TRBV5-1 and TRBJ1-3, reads KAGVTQTPRYLIKTRGQQVTLSCSPISGHRSVSWYQQTPGQGLQFLFEYFSETQRNKGNFPGRFSGRQFSNSRSEMNVSTLELGDSALYLCASSYTGGQGNTIYFGEGSWLTVV.

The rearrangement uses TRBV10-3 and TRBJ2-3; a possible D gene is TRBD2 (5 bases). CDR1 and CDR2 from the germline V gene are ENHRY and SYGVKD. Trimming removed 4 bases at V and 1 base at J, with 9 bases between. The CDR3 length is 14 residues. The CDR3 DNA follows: TGTGCCATCAGTGGTGGTAGCGGCACAGATACGCAGTATTTT. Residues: CAISGGSGTDTQYF.

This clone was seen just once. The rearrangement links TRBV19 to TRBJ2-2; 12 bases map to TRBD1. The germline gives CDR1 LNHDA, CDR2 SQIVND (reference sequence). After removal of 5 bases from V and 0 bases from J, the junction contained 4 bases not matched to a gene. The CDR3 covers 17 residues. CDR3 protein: CASSPGQGASNTGELFF. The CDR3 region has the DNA TGTGCCAGTAGTCCGGGACAGGGGGCGTCGAACACCGGGGAGCTGTTTTTT.

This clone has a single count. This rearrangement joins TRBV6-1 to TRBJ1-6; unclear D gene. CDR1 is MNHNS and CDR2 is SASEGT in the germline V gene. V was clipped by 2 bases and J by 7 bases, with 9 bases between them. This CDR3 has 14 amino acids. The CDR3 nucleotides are TGTGCCAGCAGTGAATACTCTAGGAATTCACCCCTCCACTTT. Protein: CASSEYSRNSPLHF.

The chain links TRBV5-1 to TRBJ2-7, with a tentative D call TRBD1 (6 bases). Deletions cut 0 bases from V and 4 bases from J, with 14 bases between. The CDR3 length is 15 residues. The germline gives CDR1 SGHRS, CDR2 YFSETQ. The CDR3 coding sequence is TGCGCCAGCAGCTTGGCCCCATGGGACAAATACGAGCAGTACTTC. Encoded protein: CASSLAPWDKYEQYF.

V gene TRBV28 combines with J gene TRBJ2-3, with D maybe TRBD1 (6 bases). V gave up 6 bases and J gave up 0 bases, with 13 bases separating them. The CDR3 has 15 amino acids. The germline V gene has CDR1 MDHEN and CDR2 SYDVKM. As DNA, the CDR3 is TGTGCCAGCAGCTTCCAGACAGGCAGCACAGATACGCAGTATTTT. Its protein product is CASSFQTGSTDTQYF.

The CDR3 protein is CASSDRPTNEKLFF. Written as DNA, the CDR3 is TGCGCCAGCTCGGACAGACCAACTAATGAAAAACTGTTTTTT. The rearrangement links TRBV5-1 to TRBJ1-4; D is possibly TRBD1 (6 bases). CDR1 is SGHRS, CDR2 YFSETQ, per germline. The ends were cut back, 7 bases at V and 0 bases at J, with 10 bases in the middle. The CDR3 is 14 amino acids.

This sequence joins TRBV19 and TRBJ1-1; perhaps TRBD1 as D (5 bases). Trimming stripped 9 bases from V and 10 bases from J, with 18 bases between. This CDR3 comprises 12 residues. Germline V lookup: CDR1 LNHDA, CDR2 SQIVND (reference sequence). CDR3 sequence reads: CASTRSEGRAFF. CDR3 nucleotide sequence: TGTGCCAGCACCAGGTCGGAGGGGCGAGCTTTCTTT. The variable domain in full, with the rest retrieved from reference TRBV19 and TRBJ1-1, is DGGITQSPKYLFRKEGQNVTLSCEQNLNHDAMYWYRQDPGQGLRLIYYSQIVNDFQKGDIAEGYSVSREKKESFPLTVTSAQKNPTAFYLCASTRSEGRAFFGQGTRLTVV.

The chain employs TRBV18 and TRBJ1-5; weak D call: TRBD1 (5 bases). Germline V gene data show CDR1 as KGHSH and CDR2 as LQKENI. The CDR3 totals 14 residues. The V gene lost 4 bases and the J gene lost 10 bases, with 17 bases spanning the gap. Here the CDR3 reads CASSLDGAWDPQHF. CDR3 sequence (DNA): TGTGCCAGCTCACTGGACGGGGCCTGGGATCCCCAGCATTTT.

CDR3 nucleotide sequence: TGTGCCAGCAGTGGCTATTCGAACACCGGGGAGCTGTTTTTT. Protein: CASSGYSNTGELFF. The gene calls are TRBV2 and TRBJ2-2, with D uncertain. The V end lost 4 bases, the J end lost 0 bases, and 6 bases lay between the germline ends. From germline, CDR1 is SNHLY and CDR2 FYNNEI. This CDR3 is built from 14 residues.

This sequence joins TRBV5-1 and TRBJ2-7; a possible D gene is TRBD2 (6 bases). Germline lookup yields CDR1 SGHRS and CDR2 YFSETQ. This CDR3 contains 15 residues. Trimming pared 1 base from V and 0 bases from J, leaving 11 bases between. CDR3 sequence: CASSLIGRSSYEQYF. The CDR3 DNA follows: TGCGCCAGCAGCTTGATAGGGAGGAGCTCCTACGAGCAGTACTTC. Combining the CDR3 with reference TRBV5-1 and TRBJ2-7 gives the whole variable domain KAGVTQTPRYLIKTRGQQVTLSCSPISGHRSVSWYQQTPGQGLQFLFEYFSETQRNKGNFPGRFSGRQFSNSRSEMNVSTLELGDSALYLCASSLIGRSSYEQYFGPGTRLTVT.

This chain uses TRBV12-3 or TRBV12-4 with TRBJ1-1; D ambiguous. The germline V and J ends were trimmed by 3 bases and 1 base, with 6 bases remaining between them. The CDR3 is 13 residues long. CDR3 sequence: CASSFHGNTEAFF. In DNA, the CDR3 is TGTGCCAGCAGTTTTCACGGGAACACTGAAGCTTTCTTT.

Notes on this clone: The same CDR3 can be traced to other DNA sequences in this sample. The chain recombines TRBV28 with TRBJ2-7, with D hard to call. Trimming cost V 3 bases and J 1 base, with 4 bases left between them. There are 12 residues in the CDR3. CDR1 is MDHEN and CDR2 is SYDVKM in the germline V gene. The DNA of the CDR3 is TGTGCCAGCAGTTTTCAGTCCTACGAGCAGTACTTC. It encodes CASSFQSYEQYF.

The chain's CDR3 is CASSIELLDRNYEQYF. CDR3 nucleotide sequence: TGTGCCAGTAGTATCGAACTCTTGGACAGGAACTACGAGCAGTACTTC. V usage is TRBV19 and J usage is TRBJ2-7; 7 bases align to TRBD1. With 3 bases clipped from V and 3 bases from J, the junction kept 11 bases outside the gene matches. This CDR3 contains 16 residues. In germline, CDR1 is LNHDA, CDR2 SQIVND (reference sequence).